This T cell receptor beta chain was documented in a study of T cell clonotyping in hematopoietic cell transplantation. This CDR3 has 15 residues. V gave up 4 bases and J gave up 2 bases, with 13 bases separating them. Germline lookup yields CDR1 SGDLS and CDR2 YYNGEE. Specified time point: recipient sample about 28 days before transplant, after cytoreduction. Produced via immunoSEQ multiplex PCR; TCRdb's table is partial and in-frame only. The sample shows 45,000 to 60,000 clones, approximately 84% of them seen only once. The sample was peripheral blood mononuclear cells, taken before stem cell transplant. This sequence joins TRBV9 and TRBJ2-1; possibly TRBD2 for D (7 bases). This TCR came from a man aged 55 to 70 with biphenotypic leukemia. Some clones in this sample may be carry-over from other donors' samples. The CDR3 region has the DNA TGTGCCAGCAGCCAGGGGAGGGACACCTACAATGAGCAGTTCTTC. Translated, it gives CASSQGRDTYNEQFF.